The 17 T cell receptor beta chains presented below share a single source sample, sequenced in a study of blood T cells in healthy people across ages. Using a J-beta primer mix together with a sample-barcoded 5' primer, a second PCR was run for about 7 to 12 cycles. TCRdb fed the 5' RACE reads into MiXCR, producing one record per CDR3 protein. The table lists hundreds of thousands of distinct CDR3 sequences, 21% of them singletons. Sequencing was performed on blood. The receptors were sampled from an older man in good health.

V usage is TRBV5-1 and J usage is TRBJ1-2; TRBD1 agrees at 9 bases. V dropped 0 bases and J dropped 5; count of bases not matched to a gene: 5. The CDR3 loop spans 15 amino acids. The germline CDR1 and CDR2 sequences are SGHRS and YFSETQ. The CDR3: CASSLDRGQYYGYTF. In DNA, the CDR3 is TGCGCCAGCAGCTTGGACAGGGGGCAATATTATGGCTACACCTTC.

The CDR3 DNA is TGCAGTCCCTTGAGCGGGATAGTAGGCGATACGCAGTATTTT. Its protein product is CSPLSGIVGDTQYF. This chain uses TRBV20-1 with TRBJ2-3, with 7 bases fitting TRBD2. The CDR3 runs 14 residues. Germline loops: CDR1 DFQATT, CDR2 SNEGSKA (reference sequence). With V trimmed by 8 bases and J by 6 bases, 14 bases remained unmatched.

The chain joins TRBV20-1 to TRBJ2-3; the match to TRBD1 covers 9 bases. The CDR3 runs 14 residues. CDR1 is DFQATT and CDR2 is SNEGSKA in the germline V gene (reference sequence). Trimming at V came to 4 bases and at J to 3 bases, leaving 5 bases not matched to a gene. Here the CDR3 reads CSAIGQGMTDTQYF. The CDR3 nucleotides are TGCAGTGCTATAGGACAGGGGATGACAGATACGCAGTATTTT.

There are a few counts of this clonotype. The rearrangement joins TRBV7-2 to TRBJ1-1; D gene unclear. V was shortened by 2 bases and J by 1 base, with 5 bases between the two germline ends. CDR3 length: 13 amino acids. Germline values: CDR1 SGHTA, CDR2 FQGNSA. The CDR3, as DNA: TGTGCCAGCAGCTTAAACAAGAACACTGAAGCTTTCTTT. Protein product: CASSLNKNTEAFF.

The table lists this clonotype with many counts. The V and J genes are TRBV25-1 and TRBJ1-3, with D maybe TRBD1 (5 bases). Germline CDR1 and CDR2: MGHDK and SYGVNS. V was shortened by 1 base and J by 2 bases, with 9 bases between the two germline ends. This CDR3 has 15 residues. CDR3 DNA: TGTGCCAGCAGTGAATGGTCAGGGACTGGAAACACCATATATTTT. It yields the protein CASSEWSGTGNTIYF.

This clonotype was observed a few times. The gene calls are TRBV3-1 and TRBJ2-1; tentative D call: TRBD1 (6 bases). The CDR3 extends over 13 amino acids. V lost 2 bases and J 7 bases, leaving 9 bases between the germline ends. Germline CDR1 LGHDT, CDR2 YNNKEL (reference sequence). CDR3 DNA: TGTGCCAGCAGCCAAAAAAGGGGGAATGAGCAGTTCTTC. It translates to CASSQKRGNEQFF.

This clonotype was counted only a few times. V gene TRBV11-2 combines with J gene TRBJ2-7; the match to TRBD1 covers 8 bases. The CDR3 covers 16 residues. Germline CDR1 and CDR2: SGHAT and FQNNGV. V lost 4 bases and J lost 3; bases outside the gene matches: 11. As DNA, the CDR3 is TGTGCCAGCAGCTACCCACAGGGGGGCGGGAACTACGAGCAGTACTTC. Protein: CASSYPQGGGNYEQYF.

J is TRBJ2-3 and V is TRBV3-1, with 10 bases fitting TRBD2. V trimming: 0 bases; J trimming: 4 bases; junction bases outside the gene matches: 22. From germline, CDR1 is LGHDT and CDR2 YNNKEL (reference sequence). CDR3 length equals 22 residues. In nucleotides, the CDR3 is TGTGCCAGCAGCCAAGATGGGACGGGGCTAGCGGGAGTCCCAGGTGAAGCAGATACGCAGTATTTT. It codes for CASSQDGTGLAGVPGEADTQYF.

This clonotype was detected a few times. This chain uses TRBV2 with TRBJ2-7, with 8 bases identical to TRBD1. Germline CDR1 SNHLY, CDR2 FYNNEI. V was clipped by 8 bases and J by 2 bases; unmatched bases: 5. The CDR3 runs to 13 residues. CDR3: CASGRDRPYEQYF. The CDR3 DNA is TGTGCCAGCGGACGGGACAGGCCCTACGAGCAGTACTTC.

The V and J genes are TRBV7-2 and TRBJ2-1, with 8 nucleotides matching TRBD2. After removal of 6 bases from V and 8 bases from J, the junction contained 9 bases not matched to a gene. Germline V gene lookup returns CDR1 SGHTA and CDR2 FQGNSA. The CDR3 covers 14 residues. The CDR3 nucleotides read TGTGCCAGCAGGGCACCCGGACTAGCCGATGAGCAGTTCTTC. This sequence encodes CASRAPGLADEQFF.

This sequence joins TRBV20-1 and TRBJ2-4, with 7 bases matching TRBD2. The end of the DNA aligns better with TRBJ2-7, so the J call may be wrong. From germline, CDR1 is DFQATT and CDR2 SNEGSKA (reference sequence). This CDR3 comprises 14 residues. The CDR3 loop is CSARGGSYAYEQYF. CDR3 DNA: TGCAGTGCTAGAGGCGGGAGTTACGCCTACGAGCAGTACTTC.

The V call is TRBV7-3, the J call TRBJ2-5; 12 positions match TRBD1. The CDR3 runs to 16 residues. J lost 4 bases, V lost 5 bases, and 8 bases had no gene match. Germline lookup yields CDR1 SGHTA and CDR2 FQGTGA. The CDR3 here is CASSKMGQGAGETQYF. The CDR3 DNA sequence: TGTGCCAGCAGCAAAATGGGACAGGGGGCCGGAGAGACCCAGTACTTC.

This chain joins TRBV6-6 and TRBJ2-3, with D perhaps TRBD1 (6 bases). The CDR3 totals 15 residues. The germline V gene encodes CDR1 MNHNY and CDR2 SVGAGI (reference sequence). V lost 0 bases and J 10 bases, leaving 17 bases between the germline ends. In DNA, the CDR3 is TGTGCCAGCAGTTACTCGTCGGGCAGGGGCCGCGCGCAGTATTTT. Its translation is CASSYSSGRGRAQYF.

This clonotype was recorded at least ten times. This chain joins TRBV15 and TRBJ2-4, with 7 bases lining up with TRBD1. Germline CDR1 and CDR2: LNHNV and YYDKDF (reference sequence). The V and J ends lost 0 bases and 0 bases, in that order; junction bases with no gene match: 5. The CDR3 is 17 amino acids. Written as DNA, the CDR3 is TGTGCCACCAGCAGAGAACTCGGGGACAGAGCCAAAAACATTCAGTACTTC. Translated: CATSRELGDRAKNIQYF. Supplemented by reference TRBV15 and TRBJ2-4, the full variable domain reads DAMVIQNPRYQVTQFGKPVTLSCSQTLNHNVMYWYQQKSSQAPKLLFHYYDKDFNNEADTPDNFQSRRPNTSFCFLDIRSPGLGDTAMYLCATSRELGDRAKNIQYFGAGTRLSVL.

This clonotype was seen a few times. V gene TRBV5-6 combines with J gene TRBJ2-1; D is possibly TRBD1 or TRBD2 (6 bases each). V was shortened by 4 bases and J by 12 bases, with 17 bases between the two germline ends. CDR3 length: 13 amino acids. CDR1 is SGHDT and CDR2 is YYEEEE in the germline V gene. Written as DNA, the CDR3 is TGTGCCAGCAGCCCCCCGAGTGAGGGGGGGCAGTTCTTC. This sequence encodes CASSPPSEGGQFF.

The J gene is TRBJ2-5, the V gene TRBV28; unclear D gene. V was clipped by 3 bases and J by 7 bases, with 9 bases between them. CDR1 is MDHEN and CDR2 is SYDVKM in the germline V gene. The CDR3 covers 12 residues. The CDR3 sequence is CASSFSVVTQYF. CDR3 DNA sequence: TGTGCCAGCAGTTTCTCGGTAGTGACCCAGTACTTC.

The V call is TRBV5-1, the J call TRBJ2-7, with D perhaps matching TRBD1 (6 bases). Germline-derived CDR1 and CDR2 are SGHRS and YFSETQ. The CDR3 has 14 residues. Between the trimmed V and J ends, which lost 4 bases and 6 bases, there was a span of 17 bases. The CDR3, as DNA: TGCGCCAGCAGCGTCCAGGGGACGGGGTCCGAGCAGTACTTC. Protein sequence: CASSVQGTGSEQYF. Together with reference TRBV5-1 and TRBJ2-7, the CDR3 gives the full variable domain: KAGVTQTPRYLIKTRGQQVTLSCSPISGHRSVSWYQQTPGQGLQFLFEYFSETQRNKGNFPGRFSGRQFSNSRSEMNVSTLELGDSALYLCASSVQGTGSEQYFGPGTRLTVT.